This TCR beta chain came from a study of T cell changes during pregnancy in multiple sclerosis. TCRdb keeps only in-frame clones here, not all; method: immunoSEQ multiplex PCR. Here the sample spans tens of thousands of clones, 70% to 90% being singletons. This clone was recorded only once. This sample also contains other DNA sequences that code for the same CDR3. The sample here was CD4+ T cells from peripheral blood mononuclear cells, taken in the first trimester of pregnancy. The source of this sequence is a female donor with multiple sclerosis, enrolled in a pregnancy study.

The CDR3 DNA follows: TGTGCCAGCAGCTTAACGGGGGAGCGGGGGGCCTACGAGCAGTACTTC. This sequence encodes CASSLTGERGAYEQYF. The V gene is TRBV7-3, the J gene TRBJ2-7; 9 nucleotides agree with TRBD2. V gave up 0 bases and J gave up 2 bases; unmatched junction bases: 5. The germline V gene encodes CDR1 SGHTA and CDR2 FQGTGA. The CDR3 totals 16 residues.